Described below is a single T cell receptor (beta chain) sequence and its context. This entry is derived from a study of blood T cell repertoires in COVID-19. Whole-study context: Samples taken during acute and convalescent COVID-19 were collected in the United States, Italy and Spain. The cDNA or gDNA used as material had been derived from T cells, B-cell-depleted T cells, or PBMCs.

This CDR3 has 14 residues. The germline gives CDR1 MNHNY, CDR2 SVGAGI (reference sequence). Trimming took 5 bases from V and 5 from J, leaving 15 bases between them. Here immunoSEQ multiplex PCR was the method, and the copy in TCRdb shows in-frame clones only, minus some. The table shows 350,000 or so clones, with 80% to 90% occurring only once. This clonotype was sampled from a man aged 25 to 40 with active or convalescent COVID-19. Input material: peripheral blood. The chain has TRBV6-6 and TRBJ2-5, with D hard to call. CDR3 sequence reads: CASSPWASRETQYF. CDR3 nucleotide sequence: TGTGCCAGCAGTCCATGGGCCTCCCGGGAGACCCAGTACTTC.